The sequence of this T cell receptor beta chain was determined in a study of shared clonotypes between healthy human individuals (dated by TCRdb to 2020 to 2021). Concerning the study at large: A couple of women and three men aged 18 to 49 years were included in the cohort. For each donor, three plates each were used for CD4 naive and CD4 memory, two plates were used for CD8 naive, and one plate was used for CD8 memory. To estimate repertoire size and how much clonotypes are shared between individuals, the study performed deep sequencing of blood TCR repertoires from 4 to 6 healthy adults. Libraries were prepared and TCR repertoires were sequenced by different laboratories using diverse techniques, in order to increase sequencing depth and limit assay-specific biases. Between about 0.94 and 10 billion PBMCs per donor were obtained by leukapheresis. Overall study outcomes, separate from this receptor: Larger estimated clonotype richness was generally found for naive subsets than for memory subsets. Clonotypes shared by all four sorted-subset donors showed higher generation probabilities than non-shared clonotypes. Based on pairwise subsampling, the degree of clonotype sharing among donors was expected to be affected by sequencing depth. Even with the large sequencing depth, rarefaction of the sorted-subset datasets indicated that sequencing was incomplete. The small number of donors limited the genetic and exposure-history diversity represented. Across several donors, about 4.5% of naive CD4, 3% to 4% of naive CD8, about 2.3% of memory CD4, and approximately 0.4% of memory CD8 clonotypes were shared. Sampling was limited to blood, and TCR repertoires in tissue likely differ from TCR repertoires in blood.

Concerning this clone itself: Its antigen remains undetermined. Base qualities were left out, and no much larger clone turns up one base away. Other DNA sequences from this sample encode an identical CDR3 as well.

Using the deep immunoSEQ assay, TCR CDR3 regions were amplified from genomic DNA by multiplex PCR. Extracted genomic DNA from each cell subset was spread evenly across all wells of several immunoSEQ 96-well plates, with each plate serving as a replicate. For sorted subsets, each replicate PCR was loaded with roughly 0.2 ug genomic DNA, equivalent to 30,000 or so T cell genomes. Purified libraries were quantified with a Qubit 3.0 fluorometer, sized on a Bioanalyzer 2100, and re-quantified with the KAPA Library Quantification kit. Every immunoSEQ 96-well plate was sequenced on a separate single-read 150-cycle Illumina NextSeq 550 flow cell. As for how the authors treated the data: Because only junctional sequences without quality scores were contained in the immunoSEQ output, filtering matching that applied to full-length reads could not be performed. To assign V/J genes and CDR3, sequences were annotated against IMGT germline references using PyIR, a Python wrapper for IgBLAST v1.9. Any read was removed if the V/J assignment was weak (E-value above 1e-6), the CDR3 was missing, or the read contained stop codons, out-of-frame junctions, or ambiguous translated residues. A V3J clonotype was defined by an identical inferred V gene, J gene, and CDR3 amino acid sequence. Percentage overlap between repertoires was computed as shared unique clonotypes divided by the size of the smaller repertoire. Repertoire richness was assessed with RTK rarefaction, the Chao1 estimator, and Recon v2.1 estimates of unobserved clonotypes. OLGA was used to compute generation probabilities for all TCRbeta clonotypes that the gDNA method yielded from a few donors. TCRdb holds this immuneACCESS table with in-frame rearrangements only. Some clones are missing; in checked studies, unresolved V genes explain under half, and the rest has no known cause. The DNA was the basis for D and trimming; V, J and clone size are from that table. This sample holds 850,000 to 1,200,000 clones; about 70% were observed only once. The top ten constitute about 1.5% of the sample.

Measured from the cysteine to the phenylalanine, the CDR3 is 13 residues long. The kept DNA is CDR3 alone, 39 bases in frame from the first base. Trimming costs V 5 bases and J 5 bases, and their ends lie 12 bases apart. The germline V gene encodes CDR1 LNHDA and CDR2 SQIVND (reference sequence). The donors were healthy, HIV-negative adults who had no recently reported acute infections or vaccinations. Only Caucasian adults living in Nashville, Tennessee, USA were represented among the donors. CD4+ T cells were enriched through magnetic negative selection, after which naive cells were positively selected on CD45RA and the remaining negative fraction served as the memory subset. Blood was collected by leukapheresis, and PBMCs were isolated by Ficoll-Histopaque density gradient centrifugation and then cryopreserved in liquid nitrogen vapor phase. Analytical flow cytometry was used to check the purity and quantity of each magnetically sorted T cell population. Each sorted fraction had its genomic DNA isolated and then quantified by UV absorbance on a Nanodrop 2000c.

This clonotype originated in a young man in good health. Recombination linked TRBV19 to TRBJ1-1, with no D gene named confidently. Sequenced input: memory CD4+ T cells sorted from blood. Reading the label with the study, this specimen's cell subset or site is: CD45RA-negative fraction. The base sequence is TGTGCCAGTAGTCCGAGAGGGTTGACTGAAGCTTTCTTT. Protein translation: CASSPRGLTEAFF.